These T cell receptor beta chains were read from a single sample in a study of a mutant IDH1 vaccine in newly diagnosed glioma. Antigens for these TCRs are unknown. The table came from immunoSEQ multiplex PCR; TCRdb's copy has only in-frame clones and leaves some out. The sample includes 50,000 to 65,000 clones, more than 75% of them seen just once. The starting material was PBMCs, obtained from a glioma patient whose treatment included an IDH1 peptide vaccine. The receptors were sampled from a man in his forties or fifties with glioma. Each CDR3 is given with its conserved first and last residue. D genes are given only for firm matches. The size of a clone is reported for some rows only, either as once, few or many, or as a class for expanded clones.

J gene | D gene | clone size | V gene | CDR3 protein | CDR3 DNA
TRBJ2-1 | . | . | TRBV7-2 | CASSFDGPHNEQFF | TGTGCCAGCAGCTTTGACGGGCCTCACAATGAGCAGTTCTTC
TRBJ1-1 | . | . | TRBV5-4 | CASSLQLNTEAFF | TGTGCCAGCAGCTTGCAGCTGAACACTGAAGCTTTCTTT
TRBJ2-3 | TRBD2 | . | TRBV7-2 | CASSPGLGRDTQYF | TGTGCCAGCAGCCCCGGACTAGGAAGGGATACGCAGTATTTT
TRBJ1-5 | . | once | TRBV5-4 | CASSIDPDQPQHF | TGTGCCAGCAGCATAGATCCCGATCAGCCCCAGCATTTT
TRBJ2-7 | TRBD1 | . | TRBV9 | CASSTRGGYSTYEQYF | TGTGCCAGCAGCACCCGAGGGGGCTATTCGACCTACGAGCAGTACTTC
TRBJ2-1 | TRBD2 | . | TRBV5-1 | CASSYLAGGYNEQFF | TGCGCCAGCAGCTATCTAGCGGGAGGGTACAATGAGCAGTTCTTC
TRBJ2-7 | . | . | TRBV6-5 | CASGAGDKTYEQYF | TGTGCCAGCGGGGCCGGGGACAAGACCTACGAGCAGTACTTC
TRBJ1-1 | . | . | TRBV4-1 | CASSQGSGTEAFF | TGCGCCAGCAGCCAGGGGTCGGGCACTGAAGCTTTCTTT
TRBJ2-1 | . | . | TRBV4-2 | CASSPGAAAYNEQFF | TGTGCCAGCAGCCCCGGGGCGGCGGCCTACAATGAGCAGTTCTTC
TRBJ1-4 | TRBD1 | . | TRBV2 | CASRDPGQGDEKLFF | TGTGCCAGCAGGGACCCGGGACAGGGGGATGAAAAACTGTTTTTT
TRBJ1-1 | . | . | TRBV18 | CASSRAKGTEAFF | TGTGCCAGCTCACGGGCCAAGGGTACTGAAGCTTTCTTT
TRBJ2-7 | TRBD2 | . | TRBV13 | CASSGGTSGRSSYEQYF | TGTGCCAGCAGCGGGGGGACTAGCGGGAGGAGCTCCTACGAGCAGTACTTC
TRBJ2-7 | . | . | TRBV30 | CAWSVTVVYEQYF | TGTGCCTGGAGTGTGACGGTGGTCTACGAGCAGTACTTC
TRBJ1-5 | . | . | TRBV28 | CASSLWGYGRNQPQHF | TGTGCCAGCAGTTTATGGGGATATGGACGCAATCAGCCCCAGCATTTT
TRBJ1-1 | TRBD1 | . | TRBV4-2 | CASSQDRRQGITEAFF | TGTGCCAGCAGCCAAGATAGGCGACAGGGAATCACTGAAGCTTTCTTT
TRBJ2-5 | TRBD1 | . | TRBV6-5 | CASSYGQGRVETQYF | TGTGCCAGCAGTTACGGACAGGGAAGGGTGGAGACCCAGTACTTC
TRBJ2-3 | . | once | TRBV7-3 | CASSGTASSTDTQYF | TGTGCCAGCAGCGGTACGGCGTCTAGCACAGATACGCAGTATTTT
TRBJ2-7 | . | . | TRBV6-4 | CASSDPWKSSYEQYF | TGTGCCAGCAGTGACCCGTGGAAGAGCTCCTACGAGCAGTACTTC
TRBJ1-5 | . | . | TRBV28 | CASSSTGLSNQPQHF | TGTGCCAGCAGTTCCACAGGCCTTAGCAATCAGCCCCAGCATTTT
TRBJ2-4 | . | . | TRBV11-2 | CASSQRLTIAKNIQYF | TGTGCCAGCAGCCAGCGGCTGACTATAGCCAAAAACATTCAGTACTTC
TRBJ2-5 | . | . | TRBV5-8 | CASSSLGGTQYF | TGTGCCAGCAGCTCGCTGGGGGGGACCCAGTACTTC
TRBJ1-1 | . | few | TRBV7-9 | CASSAVLSEAFF | TGTGCCAGCAGCGCCGTACTCTCTGAAGCTTTCTTT
TRBJ1-2 | . | . | TRBV29-1 | CSVADNNYGYTF | TGCAGCGTTGCTGACAATAACTATGGCTACACCTTC
TRBJ2-2 | TRBD2 | . | TRBV25-1 | CASSARREANTGELFF | TGTGCCAGCAGTGCGCGGCGGGAGGCGAACACCGGGGAGCTGTTTTTT
TRBJ2-7 | . | . | TRBV7-8 | CASSSSSWAPRHYEQYF | TGTGCCAGCAGCTCGTCCAGTTGGGCACCCCGACATTACGAGCAGTACTTC
TRBJ2-4 | . | . | TRBV18 | CASSPGRTDKNIQYF | TGTGCCAGCTCACCGGGCCGGACAGACAAAAACATTCAGTACTTC
TRBJ2-3 | . | . | TRBV5-4 | CASSLVGAGSPQYF | TGTGCCAGCAGCTTGGTTGGGGCAGGTAGTCCGCAGTATTTT
TRBJ2-7 | TRBD2 | . | TRBV5-1 | CASRTLVAGSYEQYF | TGCGCCAGCAGGACCTTGGTAGCGGGATCGTACGAGCAGTACTTC
TRBJ2-7 | . | . | TRBV7-9 | CASSFPERESSYEQYF | TGTGCCAGCAGCTTCCCGGAGCGAGAATCGTCCTACGAGCAGTACTTC
TRBJ2-5 | . | . | TRBV7-8 | CASSLRADGTQYF | TGTGCCAGCAGCCTTAGGGCAGATGGGACCCAGTACTTC
TRBJ2-7 | . | . | TRBV4-1 | CASSQDGTVRQYF | TGCGCCAGCAGCCAAGATGGGACGGTAAGGCAGTACTTC
TRBJ1-3 | . | . | TRBV6-1 | CASIPGISGNTIYF | TGTGCCAGCATCCCAGGGATCTCTGGAAACACCATATATTTT
TRBJ2-2 | . | . | TRBV9 | CASSGLAAAGELFF | TGTGCCAGCAGCGGTCTAGCAGCCGCCGGGGAGCTGTTTTTT
TRBJ1-5 | . | . | TRBV2 | CASSEALRGTQPQHF | TGTGCCAGCAGTGAAGCGCTTCGAGGGACGCAGCCCCAGCATTTT
TRBJ2-7 | . | . | TRBV6-1 | CASSEFIYPARPEQYF | TGTGCCAGCAGTGAATTTATCTACCCCGCTCGGCCCGAGCAGTACTTC
TRBJ2-1 | . | . | TRBV5-8 | CASALGDVTYNEQFF | TGTGCCAGCGCCCTGGGGGACGTCACCTACAATGAGCAGTTCTTC
TRBJ1-2 | TRBD1 | . | TRBV7-2 | CASSLESGGPYGYTF | TGTGCCAGCAGCTTAGAGTCAGGGGGGCCGTACGGCTACACCTTC
TRBJ1-3 | . | . | TRBV5-1 | CASSTYSGNEDTIYF | TGCGCCAGCAGCACCTACTCTGGGAACGAGGACACCATATATTTT
TRBJ2-7 | . | few | TRBV4-3 | CASSQEWNSYEQYF | TGCGCCAGCAGCCAAGAATGGAACTCCTACGAGCAGTACTTC
TRBJ1-1 | . | . | TRBV7-9 | CASSLVSGRKTEAFF | TGTGCCAGCAGCTTAGTCTCGGGACGGAAGACCGAAGCTTTCTTT
TRBJ2-4 | TRBD1 | . | TRBV6-1 | CASSEGTGQGIQYF | TGTGCCAGCAGTGAAGGGACAGGCCAGGGGATTCAGTACTTC
TRBJ1-1 | . | . | TRBV19 | CASFGGTEAFF | TGTGCCAGTTTCGGAGGAACTGAAGCTTTCTTT
TRBJ2-7 | . | . | TRBV13 | CASSSGRNEQYF | TGTGCCAGCAGTTCAGGGAGGAACGAGCAGTACTTC
TRBJ1-3 | . | . | TRBV19 | CASSEYSGNTIYF | TGTGCCAGTAGTGAATACTCTGGAAACACCATATATTTT
TRBJ2-1 | TRBD1 | few | TRBV5-4 | CASTRQGSDEQFF | TGTGCCAGCACAAGACAGGGATCCGATGAGCAGTTCTTC